This is a list of T cell receptor beta chains from one sample in a study of monozygotic twins with inflammatory bowel disease. TCRdb re-called the 5' RACE reads and gives one entry per CDR3 protein, without DNA. This repertoire comprises 300,000 to 350,000 distinct CDR3 sequences; its ten largest clones make up around 2%. The sample was blood. The receptors stem from a human donor with ulcerative colitis or Crohn's disease, or a healthy co-twin of an affected twin (not recorded which). CDR3s include the opening cysteine and the closing phenylalanine or tryptophan.

TRBJ1-5	TRBV6-1	CASSGAGVFHSNQPQHF
TRBJ2-2	TRBV12-2	CASRLEEALRNTGELFF
TRBJ2-1	TRBV12-5	CASGSTSGPGPYNEQFF
TRBJ2-3	TRBV6-6	CASSPSADTQYF
TRBJ1-2	TRBV7-2	CASSLDPGLGGYTF
TRBJ2-5	TRBV7-9	CASSSGPQETQYF
TRBJ2-7	TRBV5-1	CASSLAGTSPHEQYF
TRBJ2-6	TRBV28	CASSPSDTRVLTF
TRBJ1-5	TRBV20-1	CSARDPRTEYSNQPQHF
TRBJ1-5	TRBV6-1	CASGSVAGTAISNQPQHF
TRBJ2-1	TRBV7-2	CASSYQMPSPEQFF
TRBJ2-1	TRBV20-1	CSARDPAGGGNEQFF
TRBJ2-3	TRBV5-4	CASSSGLAAVDTQYF
TRBJ2-2	TRBV6-5	CASSLSNLNTGELFF
TRBJ1-2	TRBV3-1	CASSQGFFGGTNGYTF
TRBJ1-2	TRBV2	CASRDRDRDYGYTF
TRBJ2-1	TRBV6-5	CASSWTSSNEQFF
TRBJ1-2	TRBV5-6	CASSLAKGQLPGYTF
TRBJ2-7	TRBV20-1	CSATPGLAGGPGEQYF
TRBJ2-1	TRBV6-2/TRBV6-3	CASSGSSAKSIYNEQFF
TRBJ1-3	TRBV20-1	CSARSPGQGKANTIYF
TRBJ1-1	TRBV11-2	CASSSNSGRTEAFF